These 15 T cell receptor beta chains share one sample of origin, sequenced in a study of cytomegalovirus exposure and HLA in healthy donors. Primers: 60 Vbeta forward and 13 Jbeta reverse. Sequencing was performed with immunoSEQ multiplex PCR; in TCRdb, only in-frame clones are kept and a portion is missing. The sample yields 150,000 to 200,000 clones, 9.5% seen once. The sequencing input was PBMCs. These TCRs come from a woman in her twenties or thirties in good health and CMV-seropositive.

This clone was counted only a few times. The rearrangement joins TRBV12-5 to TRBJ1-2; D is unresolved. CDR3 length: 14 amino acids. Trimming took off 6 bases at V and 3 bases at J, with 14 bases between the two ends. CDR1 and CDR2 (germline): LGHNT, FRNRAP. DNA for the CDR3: TGTGCTAGTGGCCCAAGGAGAGGTGACTATGGCTACACCTTC. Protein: CASGPRRGDYGYTF.

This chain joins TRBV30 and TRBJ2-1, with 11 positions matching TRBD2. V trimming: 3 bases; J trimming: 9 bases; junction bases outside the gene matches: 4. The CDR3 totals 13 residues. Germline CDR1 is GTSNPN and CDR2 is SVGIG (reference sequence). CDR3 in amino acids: CAWSGTSGTEQFF. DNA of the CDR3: TGTGCCTGGAGCGGGACTAGCGGCACTGAGCAGTTCTTC. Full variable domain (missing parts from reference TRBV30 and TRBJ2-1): SQTIHQWPATLVQPVGSPLSLECTVEGTSNPNLYWYRQAAGRGLQLLFYSVGIGQISSEVPQNLSASRPQDRQFILSSKKLLLSDSGFYLCAWSGTSGTEQFFGPGTRLTVL.

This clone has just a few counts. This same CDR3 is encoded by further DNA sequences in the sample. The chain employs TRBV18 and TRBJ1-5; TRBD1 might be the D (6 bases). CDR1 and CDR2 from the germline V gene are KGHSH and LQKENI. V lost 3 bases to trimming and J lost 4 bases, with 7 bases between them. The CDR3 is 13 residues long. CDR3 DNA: TGTGCCAGCTCACCCGACAGGAATCAGCCCCAGCATTTT. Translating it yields CASSPDRNQPQHF. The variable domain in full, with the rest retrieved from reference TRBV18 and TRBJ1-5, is NAGVMQNPRHLVRRRGQEARLRCSPMKGHSHVYWYRQLPEEGLKFMVYLQKENIIDESGMPKERFSAEFPKEGPSILRIQQVVRGDSAAYFCASSPDRNQPQHFGDGTRLSIL.

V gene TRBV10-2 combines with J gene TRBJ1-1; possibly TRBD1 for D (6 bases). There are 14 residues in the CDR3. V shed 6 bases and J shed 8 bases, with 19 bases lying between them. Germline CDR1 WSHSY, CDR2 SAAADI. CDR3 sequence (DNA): TGCGCCAGCAGCACCACCTTTGACAGGCCAGAAGCTTTCTTT. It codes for CASSTTFDRPEAFF.

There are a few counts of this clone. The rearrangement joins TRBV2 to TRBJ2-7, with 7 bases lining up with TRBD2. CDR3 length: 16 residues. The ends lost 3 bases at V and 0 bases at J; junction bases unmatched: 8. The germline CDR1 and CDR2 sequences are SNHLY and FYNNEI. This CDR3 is CASSESGRVSSYEQYF. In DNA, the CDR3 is TGTGCCAGCAGTGAGAGTGGGAGGGTGAGCTCCTACGAGCAGTACTTC.

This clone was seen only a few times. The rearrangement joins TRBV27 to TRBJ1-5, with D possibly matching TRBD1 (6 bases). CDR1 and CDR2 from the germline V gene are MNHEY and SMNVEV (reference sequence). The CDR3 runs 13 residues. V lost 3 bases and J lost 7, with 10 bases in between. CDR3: CASSFGGGQPQHF. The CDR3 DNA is TGTGCCAGCAGTTTTGGCGGGGGCCAGCCCCAGCATTTT.

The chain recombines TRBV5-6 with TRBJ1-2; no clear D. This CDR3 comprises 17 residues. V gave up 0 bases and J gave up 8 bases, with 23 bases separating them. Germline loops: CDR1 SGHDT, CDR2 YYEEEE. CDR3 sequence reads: CASSLAGKQSLSFGYTF. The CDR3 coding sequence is TGTGCCAGCAGCTTGGCCGGTAAACAGAGTCTCAGCTTCGGCTACACCTTC.

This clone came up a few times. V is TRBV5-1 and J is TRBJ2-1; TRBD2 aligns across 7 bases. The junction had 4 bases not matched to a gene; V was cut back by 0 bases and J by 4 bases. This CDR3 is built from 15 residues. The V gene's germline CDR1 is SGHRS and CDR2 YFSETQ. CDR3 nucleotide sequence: TGCGCCAGCAGCTTGGGCGGGAGTGGGTACAATGAGCAGTTCTTC. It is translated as CASSLGGSGYNEQFF. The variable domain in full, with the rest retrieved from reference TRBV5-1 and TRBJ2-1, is KAGVTQTPRYLIKTRGQQVTLSCSPISGHRSVSWYQQTPGQGLQFLFEYFSETQRNKGNFPGRFSGRQFSNSRSEMNVSTLELGDSALYLCASSLGGSGYNEQFFGPGTRLTVL.

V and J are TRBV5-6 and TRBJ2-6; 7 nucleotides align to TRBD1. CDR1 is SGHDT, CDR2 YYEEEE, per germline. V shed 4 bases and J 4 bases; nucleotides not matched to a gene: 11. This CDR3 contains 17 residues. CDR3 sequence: CASSVQVTGAGANVLTF. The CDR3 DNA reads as TGTGCCAGCAGCGTTCAAGTAACAGGGGCAGGGGCCAACGTCCTGACTTTC.

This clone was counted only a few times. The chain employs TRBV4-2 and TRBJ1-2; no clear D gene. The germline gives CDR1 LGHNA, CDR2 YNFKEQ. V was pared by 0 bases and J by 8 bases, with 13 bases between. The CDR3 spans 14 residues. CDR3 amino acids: CASSQERAVGGYTF. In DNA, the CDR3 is TGTGCCAGCAGCCAAGAGAGGGCAGTGGGCGGCTACACCTTC.

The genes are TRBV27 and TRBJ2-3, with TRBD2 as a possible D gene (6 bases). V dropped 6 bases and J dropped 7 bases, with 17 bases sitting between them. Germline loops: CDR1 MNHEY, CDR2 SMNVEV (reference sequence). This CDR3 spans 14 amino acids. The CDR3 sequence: CASRGGTGVNTQYF. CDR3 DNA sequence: TGTGCCAGCAGGGGCGGGACCGGCGTAAATACGCAGTATTTT.

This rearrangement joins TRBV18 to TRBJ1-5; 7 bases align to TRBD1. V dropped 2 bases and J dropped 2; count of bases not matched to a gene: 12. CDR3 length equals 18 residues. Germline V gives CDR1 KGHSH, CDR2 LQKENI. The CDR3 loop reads CASSPDGQVRVGNQPQHF. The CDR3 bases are TGTGCCAGCTCACCAGACGGACAGGTGCGGGTAGGCAATCAGCCCCAGCATTTT.

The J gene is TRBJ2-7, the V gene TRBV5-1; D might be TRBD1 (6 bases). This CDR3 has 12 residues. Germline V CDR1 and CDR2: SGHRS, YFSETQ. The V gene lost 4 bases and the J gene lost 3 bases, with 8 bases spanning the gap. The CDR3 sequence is CASSPDSYEQYF. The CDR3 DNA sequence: TGCGCCAGCAGCCCGGACAGCTACGAGCAGTACTTC.

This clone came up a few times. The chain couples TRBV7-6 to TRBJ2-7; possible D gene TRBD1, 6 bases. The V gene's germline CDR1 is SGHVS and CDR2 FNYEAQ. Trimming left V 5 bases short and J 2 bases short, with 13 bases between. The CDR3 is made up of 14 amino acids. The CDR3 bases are TGTGCCAGCAGCCACCGGACAGTTGCCTACGAGCAGTACTTC. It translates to CASSHRTVAYEQYF.

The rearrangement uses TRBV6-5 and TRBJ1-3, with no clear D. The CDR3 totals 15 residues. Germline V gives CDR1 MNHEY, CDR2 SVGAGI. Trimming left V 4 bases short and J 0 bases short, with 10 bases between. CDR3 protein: CASSFRSSSGNTIYF. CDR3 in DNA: TGTGCCAGCAGTTTCAGATCCTCCTCTGGAAACACCATATATTTT.